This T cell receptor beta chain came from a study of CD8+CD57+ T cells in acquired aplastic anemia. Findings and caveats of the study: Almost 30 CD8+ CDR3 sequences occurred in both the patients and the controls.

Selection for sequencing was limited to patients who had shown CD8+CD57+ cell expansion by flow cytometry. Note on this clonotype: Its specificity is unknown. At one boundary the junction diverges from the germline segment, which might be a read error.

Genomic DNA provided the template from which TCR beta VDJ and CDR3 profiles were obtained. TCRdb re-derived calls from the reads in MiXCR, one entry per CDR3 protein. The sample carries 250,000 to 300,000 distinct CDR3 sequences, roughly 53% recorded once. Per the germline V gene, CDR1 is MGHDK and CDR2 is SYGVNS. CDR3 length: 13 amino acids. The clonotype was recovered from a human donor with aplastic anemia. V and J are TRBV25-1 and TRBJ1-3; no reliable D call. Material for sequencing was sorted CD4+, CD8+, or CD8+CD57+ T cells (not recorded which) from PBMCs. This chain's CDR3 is CASTSGPRNTICF. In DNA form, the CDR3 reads TGTGCCAGCACCTCCGGACCCCGAAACACCATATGTTTT.